This is a list of T cell receptor beta chains from one sample in a study of OX40 agonist ivuxolimab in advanced cancers. Sequencing was performed with immunoSEQ multiplex PCR; in TCRdb, only in-frame clones are kept and a portion is missing. The sample shows 95,000 to 150,000 clones, 90% to 95% of them seen only once. Here the sequenced sample was CD4+ or CD8+ T cells sorted from blood, taken in a trial of the OX40 agonist ivuxolimab. These receptors all come from an adult with an advanced solid tumor such as melanoma, head and neck, liver or kidney cancer. CDR3s include the opening cysteine and the closing phenylalanine or tryptophan.

J,V,CDR3
TRBJ2-2,TRBV9,CASSAGLLNTGELFF
TRBJ2-1,TRBV6-1,CASIEPAANEQFF
TRBJ2-5,TRBV6-6,CASSYGSKREETQYF
TRBJ1-1,TRBV4-1,CASSQEHRTDENTEAFF
TRBJ2-1,TRBV19,CATRQELDNEQFF
TRBJ2-4,TRBV28,CASSSTRQGPKNIQYF
TRBJ2-2,TRBV7-9,CASSSKGTPLPTGELFF
TRBJ1-5,TRBV7-2,CASSLQGNQPQHF
TRBJ2-3,TRBV28,CASSFTGSRTDTQYF
-,TRBV7-2,CASSPAPAGREQYF
TRBJ2-7,TRBV4-2,CASSQDRTGGSYEQYF
TRBJ2-2,TRBV7-3,CASSGLHTGELFF
TRBJ2-7,TRBV15,CATSRDAEAYEQYF
TRBJ1-2,TRBV19,CASSIRYLTNYGYTF
TRBJ2-1,TRBV28,CASSFTSPLYHEQFF
TRBJ1-3,TRBV19,CASSPPMGQANSGNTIYF
TRBJ1-1,TRBV27,CASSSWAGNTEAFF
TRBJ2-2,TRBV19,CASSMAGTGELFF
TRBJ2-7,TRBV7-9,CASSLGQVYEQYF
TRBJ2-7,TRBV5-1,CASSRAGTSSYEQYF
TRBJ2-4,TRBV6-6,CASSYIGSSKNIQYF